This T cell receptor beta chain was identified in a study of CD8 T cells in ankylosing spondylitis. Overall study findings and caveats: Reportedly, matched ankylosing spondylitis synovial fluid was significantly enriched for disease-linked clones. Typical of ankylosing spondylitis blood, it appeared, was a TCR beta motif of several highly homologous variants.

This clonotype was picked up a small number of times. Antigen: not known. Using its own MiXCR run on the 5' RACE reads, TCRdb lists one record per CDR3 protein. The table has some 700,000 distinct CDR3 sequences, around 20% seen once. V shed 5 bases and J shed 4 bases, with 11 bases lying between them. Looked up from germline, CDR1 is SEHNR and CDR2 is FQNEAQ (reference sequence). The CDR3 is made up of 13 amino acids. V gene TRBV7-9 combines with J gene TRBJ1-1; D possibly corresponds to TRBD1 (5 bases). Sequencing was performed on blood, either unsorted or a sorted T cell fraction (not recorded which). The source of this sequence is a male donor with ankylosing spondylitis. The CDR3 loop reads CASSPPGTTEAFF. The CDR3 coding sequence is TGTGCCAGCAGCCCACCAGGGACCACTGAAGCTTTCTTT.